This T cell receptor beta chain derives from a study of T cells in Graves' hyperthyroidism and ophthalmopathy. Researchers took RNA transcripts and amplified the TCR beta CDR3 regions from them. First-round RT-PCR targeting the TCR CDR3 was performed with the HTBI primer set. TCRdb independently ran MiXCR on the multiplex PCR reads; one entry per CDR3 protein. This sample has roughly 560,000 distinct CDR3 sequences, with around 15% found just once. This clonotype was counted ten times or more. The TCR sequence derives from a woman aged 40 to 49 with Graves' ophthalmopathy. Sequencing input: blood.

The CDR3 sequence: CASSPPLGYTIYF. The CDR3 DNA follows: TGTGCCAGCAGCCCACCCCTCGGTTACACCATATATTTT. The chain combines TRBV9 with TRBJ1-3; D is unclear. This CDR3 comprises 13 residues. Germline V gene sequence: CDR1 SGDLS, CDR2 YYNGEE. V lost 4 bases and J lost 8, with 13 bases in between.